Listed below are T cell receptor beta chains from one sample, sequenced in a study of OX40 agonist ivuxolimab in advanced cancers. TCRdb's table, derived via immunoSEQ multiplex PCR, lists solely in-frame clones and lacks some. The sample shows approximately 50,000 clones, about 85% of them seen only once. The sample consisted of CD4+ or CD8+ T cells sorted from blood, taken in a trial of the OX40 agonist ivuxolimab. Source of these receptors: an adult with an advanced solid tumor such as melanoma, head and neck, liver or kidney cancer. Each CDR3 is given with its conserved first and last residue. The D gene is left open where the match is weak. The size field is filled for only some rows; it gives once, few, many or a size class.

>TRBJ1-1|TRBV7-2|-|-
TGTGCCAGCAGCTTAATTTCACACACTGAAGCTTTCTTT
CASSLISHTEAFF
>TRBJ2-1|TRBV6-5|TRBD2|-
TGTGCCAGCTCGAGCGGGGACTCCTACAATGAGCAGTTCTTC
CASSSGDSYNEQFF
>TRBJ1-2|TRBV11-2|-|-
TGTGCCAGCAGCTTAGCCGGCGGTCCCGGAGGCTACACCTTC
CASSLAGGPGGYTF
>TRBJ2-7|TRBV29-1|-|-
TGCAGCGTTGAGAAGGACTACTCCTACGAGCAGTACTTC
CSVEKDYSYEQYF
>TRBJ2-7|TRBV6-5|-|-
TGTGCCAGTGCCCAGGGTGGAGGCCCCTACGAGCAGTACTTC
CASAQGGGPYEQYF
>TRBJ1-3|TRBV7-2|-|-
TGTGCCAGCAGCTTAGGTGGGGGCTCTGGAAACACCATATATTTT
CASSLGGGSGNTIYF
>TRBJ2-1|TRBV4-1|TRBD2|-
TGCGCCAGCAGCCCCCCCGGGGGGGGCCCTAATGAGCAGTTCTTC
CASSPPGGGPNEQFF
>TRBJ1-4|TRBV5-1|TRBD1|-
TGCGCCAGCAGGGCCGGGACAGGGTCTGAAAAACTGTTTTTT
CASRAGTGSEKLFF
>TRBJ1-3|TRBV4-1|-|-
TGCGCCAGCAGCCAAGCTGCCGGGACAGGAAACACCATATATTTT
CASSQAAGTGNTIYF
>TRBJ1-1|TRBV5-1|-|-
TGCGCCAGCGTAGAAGGGGGGACGGCAGGGACTGAAGCTTTCTTT
CASVEGGTAGTEAFF
>TRBJ2-3|TRBV7-6|-|-
TGTGCCAGCAGCTTAGAGGCGGACTCCAGAGATACGCAGTATTTT
CASSLEADSRDTQYF
>TRBJ2-7|TRBV19|-|-
TGTGCCAGTAGCCTAGAGAGCTCCTACGAGCAGTACTTC
CASSLESSYEQYF
>TRBJ2-7|TRBV27|-|once
TGTGCCAGCAGTTTATCGACCTACTACGAGCAGTACTTC
CASSLSTYYEQYF
>TRBJ2-2|TRBV30|TRBD2|-
TGTGCGTACCGGGGGGGCCCCGGGGAGCTGTTTTTT
CAYRGGPGELFF
>TRBJ2-1|TRBV19|TRBD2|-
TGTGCCAGTAATAGCGGGGGGGCCGTTGGCAATGAGCAGTTCTTC
CASNSGGAVGNEQFF
>TRBJ2-1|TRBV7-2|-|-
TGTGCCAGCAGCTTAGTGGGTGAGCAGTTCTTC
CASSLVGEQFF
>TRBJ2-2|TRBV6-5|TRBD1|once
TGTGCCATCACAGGGGACACCGGGGAGCTGTTTTTT
CAITGDTGELFF
>TRBJ2-7|TRBV13|-|-
TGTGCCAGCAGCCCTCAGGGGGAGGGGGGCTACGAGCAGTACTTC
CASSPQGEGGYEQYF
>TRBJ2-7|TRBV6-5|TRBD1|once
TGTGCCAGCAGTTTTGGACAGGGACCCTACGAGCAGTACTTC
CASSFGQGPYEQYF
>TRBJ2-5|TRBV7-9|TRBD2|-
TGTGCCAGCAGCACCGGACTAGCGGGGACGTACCAAGAGACCCAGTACTTC
CASSTGLAGTYQETQYF
>TRBJ1-1|TRBV5-4|-|-
TGTGCCAGCAGCTGGAGGCCAGAAAGGAACACTGAAGCTTTCTTT
CASSWRPERNTEAFF
>TRBJ2-2|TRBV6-5|-|-
TGTGCCAGCAGTTACTCGATGGGACCAAACACCGGGGAGCTGTTTTTT
CASSYSMGPNTGELFF
>TRBJ1-2|TRBV5-1|TRBD1|-
TGCGCCAGACCTAACCGGGGACAGGAAGGTTATGGCTACACCTTC
CARPNRGQEGYGYTF
>TRBJ1-1|TRBV5-4|-|-
TGTGCCAGCAGTTATGGGGCAGAGAACACTGAAGCTTTCTTT
CASSYGAENTEAFF
>TRBJ1-4|TRBV19|-|-
TGTGCCAGTAGTAACAGGGTTGATGAAAAACTGTTTTTT
CASSNRVDEKLFF
>TRBJ2-7|TRBV19|-|medium-sized
TGTGCCAGTAGTTTGGACAGTTCCTACGAGCAGTACTTC
CASSLDSSYEQYF
>TRBJ2-2|TRBV19|-|few
TGTGCCAGTAGTTCCGGACTCAGCACCGGGGAGCTGTTTTTT
CASSSGLSTGELFF
>TRBJ2-7|TRBV4-1|TRBD1|-
TGCGCCAGCAGCCAAGAGGGACAGGGAACGTACGAGCAGTACTTC
CASSQEGQGTYEQYF
>TRBJ2-7|TRBV9|-|once
TGTGCCAGCAGCCAGGACACCTACGAGCAGTACTTC
CASSQDTYEQYF